Listed below are T cell receptor beta chains from one sample, sequenced in a study of shared clonotypes between healthy human individuals. Some clones are missing from TCRdb's copy, which holds only in-frame ones; the method was immunoSEQ multiplex PCR. Here the sample spans about 600,000 clones, 95% to 98% being singletons. Source material: naive CD8+ T cells sorted from blood. Receptors were obtained from a man aged 25-45 years in good health. CDR3s include the opening cysteine and the closing phenylalanine or tryptophan. Fields, in order: J gene, V gene, CDR3 protein.

TRBJ2-7	TRBV6-6	CATTLGAGGYEQYF
TRBJ2-7	TRBV5-1	CASRKAESYEQYF
TRBJ2-5	TRBV5-1	CASRSGGPETQYF
TRBJ2-2	TRBV9	CASSAPGANTGELFF
TRBJ2-1	TRBV27	CASRSGTSGYNEQFF
TRBJ2-2	TRBV13	CASSDGTGGRTGELFF
TRBJ2-2	TRBV9	CASSVGDRGATGELFF
TRBJ2-7	TRBV29-1	CSVVLDSSYEQYF
TRBJ2-1	TRBV18	CASSPYHNEQFF
TRBJ2-3	TRBV29-1	CSVETSDDTQYF
TRBJ2-1	TRBV29-1	CSVVPISYNEQFF
TRBJ2-7	TRBV6-6	CASSSPGSSYEQYF
TRBJ2-6	TRBV9	CASSVADEVGRGFGANVLTF
TRBJ1-2	TRBV9	CASSGRDSAGYTF
TRBJ2-7	TRBV7-9	CASSPGTSYEQYF
TRBJ2-3	TRBV11-2	CASSRVPDTQYF
TRBJ1-1	TRBV7-2	CASSLPPGGWNTEAFF
TRBJ2-5	TRBV4-1	CASSPIYDQETQYF
TRBJ2-6	TRBV28	CASSPSFSGANVLTF
TRBJ1-5	TRBV10-1	CAISPASQPQHF